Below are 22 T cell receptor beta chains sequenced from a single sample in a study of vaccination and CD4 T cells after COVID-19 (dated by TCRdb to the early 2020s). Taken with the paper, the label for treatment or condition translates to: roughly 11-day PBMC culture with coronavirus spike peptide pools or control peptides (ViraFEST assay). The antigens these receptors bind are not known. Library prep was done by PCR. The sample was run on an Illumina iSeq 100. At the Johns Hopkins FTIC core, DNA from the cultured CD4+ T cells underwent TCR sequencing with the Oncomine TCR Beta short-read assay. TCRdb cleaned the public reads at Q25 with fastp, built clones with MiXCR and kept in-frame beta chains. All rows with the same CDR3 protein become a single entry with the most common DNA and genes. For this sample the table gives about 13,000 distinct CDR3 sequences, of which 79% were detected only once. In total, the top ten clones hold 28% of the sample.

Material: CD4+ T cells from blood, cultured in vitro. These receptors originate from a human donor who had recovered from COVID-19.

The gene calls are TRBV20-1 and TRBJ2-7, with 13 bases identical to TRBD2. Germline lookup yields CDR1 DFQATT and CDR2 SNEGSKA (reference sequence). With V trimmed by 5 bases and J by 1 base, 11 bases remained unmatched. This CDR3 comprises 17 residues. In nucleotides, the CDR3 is TGCAGTGCTTCGGGACTAGCGGGACTCCGAAAGTCCTACGAGCAGTACTTC. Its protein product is CSASGLAGLRKSYEQYF.

The CDR3 nucleotides read TGTGCCGGGGGCGGGGACACTGAAGCTTTCTTT. It yields the protein CAGGGDTEAFF. J is TRBJ1-1 and V is TRBV6-1; a weak D match, TRBD1 (6 bases). This CDR3 is built from 11 residues. V was clipped by 11 bases and J by 3 bases, with 10 bases between them. Germline values: CDR1 MNHNS, CDR2 SASEGT.

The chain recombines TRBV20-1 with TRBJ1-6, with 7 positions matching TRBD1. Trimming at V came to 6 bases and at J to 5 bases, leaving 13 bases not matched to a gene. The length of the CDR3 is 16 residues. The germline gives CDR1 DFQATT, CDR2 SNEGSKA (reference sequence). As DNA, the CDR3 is TGCAGTGCCAAGAGTAGGGGGCGCGGGCATAATTCACCCCTCCACTTT. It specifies CSAKSRGRGHNSPLHF.

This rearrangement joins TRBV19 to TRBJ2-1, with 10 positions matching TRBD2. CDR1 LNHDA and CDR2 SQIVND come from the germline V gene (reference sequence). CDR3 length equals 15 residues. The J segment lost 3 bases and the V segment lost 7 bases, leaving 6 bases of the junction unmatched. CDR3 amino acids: CASKRTSGDYNEQFF. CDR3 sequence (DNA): TGTGCCAGTAAGAGGACTAGCGGAGACTACAATGAGCAGTTCTTC.

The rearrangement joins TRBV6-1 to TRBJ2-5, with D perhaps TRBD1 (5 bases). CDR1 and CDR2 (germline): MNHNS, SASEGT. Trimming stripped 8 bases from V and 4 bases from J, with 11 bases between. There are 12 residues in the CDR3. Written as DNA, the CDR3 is TGTGCCAGCGCCAGGGTTCGAGAGACCCAGTACTTC. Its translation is CASARVRETQYF.

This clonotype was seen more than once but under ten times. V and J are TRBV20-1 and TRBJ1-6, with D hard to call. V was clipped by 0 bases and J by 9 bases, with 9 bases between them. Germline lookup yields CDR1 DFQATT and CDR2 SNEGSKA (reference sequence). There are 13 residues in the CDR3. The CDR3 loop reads CSARDQAGSPLHF. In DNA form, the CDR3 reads TGCAGTGCTAGAGATCAGGCAGGTTCACCCCTCCACTTT.

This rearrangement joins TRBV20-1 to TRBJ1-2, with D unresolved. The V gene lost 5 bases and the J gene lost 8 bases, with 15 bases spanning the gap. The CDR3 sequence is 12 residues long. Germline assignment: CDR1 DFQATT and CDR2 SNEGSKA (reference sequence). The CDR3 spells CSAGGEGYGYTF. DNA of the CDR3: TGCAGTGCTGGCGGGGAAGGTTACGGCTACACCTTC.

As DNA, the CDR3 is TGCAGTGCGAGGACTAGCGGGAGGTGGAAGACCCAGTACTTC. Its protein is CSARTSGRWKTQYF. The rearrangement uses TRBV20-1 and TRBJ2-5, with 14 bases lining up with TRBD2. V lost 6 bases to trimming and J lost 6 bases; unmatched junction nucleotides: 6. In germline, CDR1 is DFQATT, CDR2 SNEGSKA (reference sequence). The CDR3 runs to 14 residues.

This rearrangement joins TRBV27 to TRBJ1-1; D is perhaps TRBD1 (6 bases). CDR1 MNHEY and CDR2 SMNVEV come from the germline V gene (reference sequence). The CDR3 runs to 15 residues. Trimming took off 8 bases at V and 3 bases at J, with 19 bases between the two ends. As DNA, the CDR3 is TGTGCCAGCGGATCGGGGGGCGTCGGGGACACTGAAGCTTTCTTT. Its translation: CASGSGGVGDTEAFF.

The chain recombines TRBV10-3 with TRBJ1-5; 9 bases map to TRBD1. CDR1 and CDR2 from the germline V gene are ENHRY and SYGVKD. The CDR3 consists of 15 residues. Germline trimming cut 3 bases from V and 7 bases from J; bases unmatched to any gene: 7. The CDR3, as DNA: TGTGCCATCAGTGACCCTAACAGGGGGCAGCAGCCCCAGCATTTT. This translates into CAISDPNRGQQPQHF.

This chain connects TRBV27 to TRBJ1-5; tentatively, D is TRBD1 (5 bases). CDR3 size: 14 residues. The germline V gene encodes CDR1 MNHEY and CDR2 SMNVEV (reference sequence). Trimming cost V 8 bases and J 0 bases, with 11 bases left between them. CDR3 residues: CASSRGGSNQPQHF. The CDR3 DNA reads TGTGCCAGCTCGCGCGGGGGTAGCAATCAGCCCCAGCATTTT.

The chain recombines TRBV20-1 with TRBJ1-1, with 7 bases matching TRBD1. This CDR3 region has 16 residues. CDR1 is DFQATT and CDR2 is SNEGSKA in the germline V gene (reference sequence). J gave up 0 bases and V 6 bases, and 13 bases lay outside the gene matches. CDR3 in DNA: TGCAGTGCCACAGGGACAGCCAATTTAATGAACACTGAAGCTTTCTTT. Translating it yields CSATGTANLMNTEAFF.

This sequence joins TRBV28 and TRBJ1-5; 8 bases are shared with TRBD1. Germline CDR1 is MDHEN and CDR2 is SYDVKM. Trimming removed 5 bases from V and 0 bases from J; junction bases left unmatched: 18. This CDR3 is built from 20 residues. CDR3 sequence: CASSRRRDRSLGNSNQPQHF. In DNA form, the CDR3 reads TGTGCCAGCAGTCGACGCCGGGACAGGTCCTTAGGGAATAGCAATCAGCCCCAGCATTTT.

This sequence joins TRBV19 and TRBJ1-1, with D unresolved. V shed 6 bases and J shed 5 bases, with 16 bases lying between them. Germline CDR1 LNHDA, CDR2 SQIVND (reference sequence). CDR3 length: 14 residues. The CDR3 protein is CASSHPYGSTEAFF. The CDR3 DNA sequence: TGTGCCAGTAGCCACCCATACGGGAGTACTGAAGCTTTCTTT.

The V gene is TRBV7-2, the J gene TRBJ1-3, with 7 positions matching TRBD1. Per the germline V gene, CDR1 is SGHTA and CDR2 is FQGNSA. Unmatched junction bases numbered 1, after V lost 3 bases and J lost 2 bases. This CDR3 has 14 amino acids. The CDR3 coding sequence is TGTGCCAGCAGCTTCACAGGGGCTGGAAACACCATATATTTT. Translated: CASSFTGAGNTIYF. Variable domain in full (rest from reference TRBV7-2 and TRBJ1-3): GAGVSQSPSNKVTEKGKDVELRCDPISGHTALYWYRQSLGQGLEFLIYFQGNSAPDKSGLPSDRFSAERTGGSVSTLTIQRTQQEDSAVYLCASSFTGAGNTIYFGEGSWLTVV.

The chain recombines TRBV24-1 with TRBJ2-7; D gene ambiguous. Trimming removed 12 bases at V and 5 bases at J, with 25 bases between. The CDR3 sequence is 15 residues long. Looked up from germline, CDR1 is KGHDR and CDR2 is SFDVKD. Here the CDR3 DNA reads TGTGCCCCATCGTCGCAGTCCTGGGCCTGGGACGAGCAGTACTTC. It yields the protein CAPSSQSWAWDEQYF.

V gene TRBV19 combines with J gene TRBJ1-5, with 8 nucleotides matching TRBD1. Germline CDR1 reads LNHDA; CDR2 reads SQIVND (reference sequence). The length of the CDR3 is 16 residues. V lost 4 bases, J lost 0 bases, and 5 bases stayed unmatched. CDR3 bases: TGTGCCAGTAGTACGGGACAGGCACATAGCAATCAGCCCCAGCATTTT. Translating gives CASSTGQAHSNQPQHF.

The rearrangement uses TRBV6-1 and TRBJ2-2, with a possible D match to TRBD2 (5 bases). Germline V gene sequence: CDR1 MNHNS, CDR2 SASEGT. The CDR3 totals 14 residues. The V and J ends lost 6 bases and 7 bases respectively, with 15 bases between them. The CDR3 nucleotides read TGTGCCAGCAGCGAAAAGGGAGTCATCGGGGAGCTGTTTTTT. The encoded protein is CASSEKGVIGELFF.

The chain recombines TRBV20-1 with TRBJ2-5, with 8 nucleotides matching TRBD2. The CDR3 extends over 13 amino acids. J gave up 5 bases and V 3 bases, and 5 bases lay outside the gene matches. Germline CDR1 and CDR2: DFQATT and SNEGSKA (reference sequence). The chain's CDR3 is CSASPAGEETQYF. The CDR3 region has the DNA TGCAGTGCTAGCCCAGCGGGAGAGGAGACCCAGTACTTC.

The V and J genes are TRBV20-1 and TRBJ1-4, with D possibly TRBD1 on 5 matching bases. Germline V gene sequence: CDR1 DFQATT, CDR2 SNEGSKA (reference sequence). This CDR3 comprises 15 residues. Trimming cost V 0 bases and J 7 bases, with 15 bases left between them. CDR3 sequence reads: CSAREGRERGEKLFF. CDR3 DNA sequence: TGCAGTGCTAGAGAAGGCAGGGAGCGGGGTGAAAAACTGTTTTTT.

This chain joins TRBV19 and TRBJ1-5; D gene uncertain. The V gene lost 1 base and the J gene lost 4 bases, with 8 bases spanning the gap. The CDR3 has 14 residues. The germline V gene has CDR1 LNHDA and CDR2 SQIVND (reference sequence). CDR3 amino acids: CASSIVLSNQPQHF. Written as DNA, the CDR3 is TGTGCCAGTAGTATAGTATTAAGTAATCAGCCCCAGCATTTT. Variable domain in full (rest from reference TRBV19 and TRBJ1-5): DGGITQSPKYLFRKEGQNVTLSCEQNLNHDAMYWYRQDPGQGLRLIYYSQIVNDFQKGDIAEGYSVSREKKESFPLTVTSAQKNPTAFYLCASSIVLSNQPQHFGDGTRLSIL.

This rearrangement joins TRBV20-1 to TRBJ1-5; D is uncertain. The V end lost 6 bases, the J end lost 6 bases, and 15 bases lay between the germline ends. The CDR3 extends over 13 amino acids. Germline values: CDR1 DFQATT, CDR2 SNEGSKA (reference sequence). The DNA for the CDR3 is TGCAGTGCGCGGGTGTCCGTTGGTCAGCCCCAGCATTTT. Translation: CSARVSVGQPQHF.